Shown below are 14 T cell receptor beta chains from a single sample sequenced in a study of shared clonotypes between healthy human individuals. Assay: immunoSEQ multiplex PCR; the TCRdb copy retains only in-frame clones and omits some. The sample includes hundreds of thousands of clones, around four fifths seen only once; the top ten take roughly 2%. Specimen: memory CD4+ T cells sorted from blood. Noted subset: CD45RA-negative fraction. Source of these receptors: a woman in her twenties or thirties in good health.

With respect to this clone: This clone may be a read error of a much larger clone one base away. J is TRBJ2-6 and V is TRBV7-8; D remains ambiguous. With 1 base removed from V and 3 bases from J, the gap between germline ends came to 4 bases. Germline V gene sequence: CDR1 SGHVS, CDR2 FQNEAQ. The CDR3 is made up of 14 amino acids. The CDR3 DNA reads TGTGCCAGCAGCTTAGTGAGTGGGGCCAACGTCCTGACTTTC. The encoded protein is CASSLVSGANVLTF.

This clone was counted a single time. The V gene is TRBV9, the J gene TRBJ1-5, with D unresolved. CDR1 is SGDLS, CDR2 YYNGEE, per germline. CDR3 size: 15 residues. Trimming pared 0 bases from V and 4 bases from J, leaving 11 bases between. DNA of the CDR3: TGTGCCAGCAGCGTAGCCGGAGAACTAAATCAGCCCCAGCATTTT. Encoded protein: CASSVAGELNQPQHF.

This clone was recorded at least ten times. The V and J genes are TRBV27 and TRBJ1-6, with no clear D. This CDR3 is 13 amino acids long. Between the trimmed V and J ends, which lost 5 bases and 8 bases, there was a span of 10 bases. Germline lookup yields CDR1 MNHEY and CDR2 SMNVEV (reference sequence). The CDR3 here is CASSPVGHSPLHF. CDR3 in DNA: TGTGCCAGCAGTCCCGTTGGCCATTCACCCCTCCACTTT.

The sample holds a few counts of this clone. CDR3 bases: TGCAGCGCTAAGACAGGCAATCAGCCCCAGCATTTT. The encoded protein is CSAKTGNQPQHF. This chain links TRBV29-1 with TRBJ1-5; a possible D gene is TRBD1 (5 bases). Trimming took off 7 bases at V and 2 bases at J, with 9 bases between the two ends. Germline loops: CDR1 SQVTM, CDR2 ANQGSEA. The CDR3 has 12 residues.

The chain joins TRBV15 to TRBJ2-2, with TRBD2 as a possible D gene (5 bases). The V end was cut by 1 base, the J end by 4 bases, with 13 bases between. The CDR3 extends over 16 amino acids. CDR1 and CDR2 from the germline V gene are LNHNV and YYDKDF (reference sequence). CDR3 protein: CATSRVVKRGTGELFF. CDR3 coding DNA: TGTGCCACCAGCAGAGTGGTAAAACGGGGCACCGGGGAGCTGTTTTTT.

This chain uses TRBV6-1 with TRBJ1-5; D unresolved. CDR1 and CDR2 from the germline V gene are MNHNS and SASEGT. V gave up 7 bases and J gave up 7 bases, with 20 bases separating them. The CDR3 sequence is 15 residues long. The CDR3 region has the DNA TGTGCCAGCAATGTCGCGGTGGCACCGGGACAGCCCCAGCATTTT. As protein: CASNVAVAPGQPQHF.

The chain carries TRBV5-1 and TRBJ2-7; TRBD1 might be the D (5 bases). CDR3 length equals 14 residues. The germline V and J ends were trimmed by 4 bases and 9 bases, with 20 bases remaining between them. From germline, CDR1 is SGHRS and CDR2 YFSETQ. The CDR3 sequence: CASSDSGSNTRQYF. The CDR3 nucleotides are TGCGCCAGCAGCGACAGTGGCAGCAATACGAGGCAGTACTTC.

The chain combines TRBV28 with TRBJ2-5, with 11 nucleotides matching TRBD1. The junction had 7 bases not matched to a gene; V was cut back by 6 bases and J by 4 bases. This CDR3 comprises 15 residues. Germline values: CDR1 MDHEN, CDR2 SYDVKM. CDR3 region: CASSQDRGRLETQYF. The CDR3 DNA reads TGTGCCAGCAGCCAGGACAGGGGGCGCCTAGAGACCCAGTACTTC.

As regards this clone: Other DNA sequences of this sample code for an identical CDR3. DNA of the CDR3: TGTGCCAGCTCCCCTGCGACAGGGCTGAACACTGAAGCTTTCTTT. This gives the protein CASSPATGLNTEAFF. V usage is TRBV18 and J usage is TRBJ1-1; 7 bases match TRBD1. This CDR3 contains 15 residues. The germline V gene has CDR1 KGHSH and CDR2 LQKENI. After removal of 6 bases from V and 0 bases from J, the junction contained 7 bases not matched to a gene.

The chain is built from TRBV7-3 and TRBJ2-1, with TRBD2 matching over 10 bases. The J segment lost 6 bases and the V segment lost 1 base, leaving 6 bases of the junction unmatched. Germline V lookup: CDR1 SGHTA, CDR2 FQGTGA. The CDR3 has 16 residues. The CDR3 region has the DNA TGTGCCAGCAGCTTAATGTCTAGCGGGAGCTTCAATGAGCAGTTCTTC. Amino acids: CASSLMSSGSFNEQFF.

This clone appeared a single time. The DNA for the CDR3 is TGTGCCAGCAGTTTTAGCGGGAGAACCTCCTACGAGCAGTACTTC. Residues: CASSFSGRTSYEQYF. V is TRBV28 and J is TRBJ2-7; 9 bases line up with TRBD2. Per the germline V gene, CDR1 is MDHEN and CDR2 is SYDVKM. This CDR3 is built from 15 residues. The trim removed 3 bases at V and 0 bases at J, leaving 3 bases unmatched.

The CDR3 loop is CASSESVRNMDETQYF. The CDR3, as DNA: TGTGCCAGCAGTGAATCTGTCAGAAATATGGATGAGACCCAGTACTTC. The chain carries TRBV25-1 and TRBJ2-5, with no clear D. This CDR3 region has 16 residues. The ends were cut back, 1 base at V and 5 bases at J, with 17 bases in the middle. The germline V gene has CDR1 MGHDK and CDR2 SYGVNS.

This chain joins TRBV5-5 and TRBJ1-1; D not resolved. Trimming stripped 4 bases from V and 0 bases from J, with 13 bases between. Germline loops: CDR1 SGHKS, CDR2 YYEKEE (reference sequence). The CDR3 has 15 amino acids. CDR3 loop: CASSPARGMNTEAFF. DNA for the CDR3: TGTGCCAGCAGCCCCGCCCGGGGTATGAACACTGAAGCTTTCTTT.

The chain couples TRBV11-2 to TRBJ2-7; D might be TRBD2 (6 bases). Germline CDR1 and CDR2: SGHAT and FQNNGV. This CDR3 comprises 16 residues. The V gene lost 5 bases and the J gene lost 3 bases, with 20 bases spanning the gap. For the CDR3, the DNA is TGTGCCAGCAGCCGCGGGGTAGCAGTTAAGATCTACGAGCAGTACTTC. It yields the protein CASSRGVAVKIYEQYF. Full variable domain (outside the CDR3, taken from reference TRBV11-2 and TRBJ2-7): EAGVAQSPRYKIIEKRQSVAFWCNPISGHATLYWYQQILGQGPKLLIQFQNNGVVDDSQLPKDRFSAERLKGVDSTLKIQPAKLEDSAVYLCASSRGVAVKIYEQYFGPGTRLTVT.